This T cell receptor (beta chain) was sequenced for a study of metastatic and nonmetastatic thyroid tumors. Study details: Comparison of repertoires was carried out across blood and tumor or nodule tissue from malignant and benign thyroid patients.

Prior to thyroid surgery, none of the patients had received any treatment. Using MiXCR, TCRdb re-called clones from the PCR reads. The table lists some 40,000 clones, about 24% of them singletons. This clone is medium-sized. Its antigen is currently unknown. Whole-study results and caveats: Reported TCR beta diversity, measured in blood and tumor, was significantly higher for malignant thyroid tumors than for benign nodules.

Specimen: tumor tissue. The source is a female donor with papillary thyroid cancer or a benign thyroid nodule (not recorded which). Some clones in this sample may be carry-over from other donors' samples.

The CDR3 bases are TGTGCCAGCAGTTCACTAGGGCATGAGCAGTTCTTC. The encoded protein is CASSSLGHEQFF. This sequence joins TRBV6-2 or TRBV6-3 and TRBJ2-1, with TRBD2 as a possible D gene (5 bases). This CDR3 comprises 12 residues. Germline lookup yields CDR1 MNHEY and CDR2 SVGEGT. Trimming shortened V by 4 bases and J by 8 bases, and 9 bases separated the two germline ends.